Shown below are 15 T cell receptor beta chains from a single sample sequenced in a study of cytomegalovirus exposure and HLA in healthy donors (dated by TCRdb to about 2017). Libraries were prepared through the immunoSEQ multiplex PCR assay. The multiplex PCR relied on a mix of 60 forward primers for TCR Vbeta segments and 13 reverse primers for TCR Jbeta segments. The source is immuneACCESS, and TCRdb retained only in-frame sequences with V and J called. Part of the clones is not carried over; for the studies checked, unresolved V genes explain less than half of this, and the remainder is unexplained. The sample records fewer than 150,000 clones, approximately 80% of which are singletons. The biggest ten clones account for 6.2% of the sample. Input material: PBMCs. The receptors stem from a woman between 40 and 50 years old in good health and CMV-seropositive.

This rearrangement joins TRBV6-5 to TRBJ2-1; D gene uncertain. Trimming left V 6 bases short and J 8 bases short, with 14 bases between. The CDR3 sequence is 13 residues long. Germline V gene sequence: CDR1 MNHEY, CDR2 SVGAGI. CDR3 DNA sequence: TGTGCCAGCAGCCTGCCCGGAAGCGATGAGCAGTTCTTC. Translated, it gives CASSLPGSDEQFF.

There are a few counts of this clone. Other DNA sequences in this sample translate to the same CDR3. The rearrangement joins TRBV6-5 to TRBJ1-5; TRBD1 might be the D (5 bases). The CDR3 spans 15 residues. Germline V gene data show CDR1 as MNHEY and CDR2 as SVGAGI. The V end lost 6 bases, the J end lost 0 bases, and 12 bases lay between the germline ends. The CDR3 sequence: CASRIRVYSNQPQHF. Here the CDR3 DNA reads TGTGCCAGCAGAATCAGGGTTTATAGCAATCAGCCCCAGCATTTT.

The chain has TRBV7-9 and TRBJ1-2, with D uncertain. Trimming took off 11 bases at V and 0 bases at J, with 16 bases between the two ends. The CDR3 runs 14 residues. In germline, CDR1 is SEHNR, CDR2 FQNEAQ (reference sequence). The CDR3 nucleotides read TGTGCCGGATCGCGCAGGACTTCTAACTATGGCTACACCTTC. This translates into CAGSRRTSNYGYTF.

V usage is TRBV11-3 and J usage is TRBJ2-7; 11 bases agree with TRBD1. The V gene's germline CDR1 is SGHNT and CDR2 YENEEA. CDR3 length: 14 residues. Trimming at V came to 5 bases and at J to 2 bases, leaving 2 bases not matched to a gene. This CDR3 reads CASSGGQGAYEQYF. Written as DNA, the CDR3 is TGTGCCAGCAGCGGGGGACAGGGGGCCTACGAGCAGTACTTC.

This chain joins TRBV29-1 and TRBJ2-1; tentative D call: TRBD1 (8 bases). The CDR3 length is 15 residues. Per the germline V gene, CDR1 is SQVTM and CDR2 is ANQGSEA. Trimming removed 0 bases at V and 8 bases at J, with 17 bases between. For the CDR3, the DNA is TGCAGCGTTGAAGATGCCACAGGGGGAGGGGATGAGCAGTTCTTC. It is translated as CSVEDATGGGDEQFF.

J is TRBJ2-5 and V is TRBV29-1, with no clear D. CDR3 length: 14 amino acids. CDR1 is SQVTM, CDR2 ANQGSEA, per germline. The V and J ends lost 0 bases and 4 bases respectively, with 12 bases between them. The CDR3 is CSVEDLRQRETQYF. CDR3 sequence (DNA): TGCAGCGTTGAAGATCTTCGTCAGCGAGAGACCCAGTACTTC.

This clone has a single count. This chain links TRBV9 with TRBJ2-7, with a possible D match to TRBD2 (5 bases). Trimming took off 0 bases at V and 3 bases at J, with 10 bases between the two ends. The CDR3 spans 14 residues. The germline V gene encodes CDR1 SGDLS and CDR2 YYNGEE. In DNA form, the CDR3 reads TGTGCCAGCAGCGTAGCGGGGAATAACTACGAGCAGTACTTC. Its translation is CASSVAGNNYEQYF.

The chain has TRBV5-6 and TRBJ1-1; no reliable D call. This CDR3 region has 14 residues. Trimming took 5 bases from V and 3 from J, leaving 14 bases between them. Per the germline V gene, CDR1 is SGHDT and CDR2 is YYEEEE. CDR3: CASSSMGRDTEAFF. CDR3 nucleotides: TGTGCCAGCAGTTCTATGGGGAGAGACACTGAAGCTTTCTTT.

V is TRBV19 and J is TRBJ1-2; tentatively, D is TRBD1 (5 bases). CDR1 is LNHDA and CDR2 is SQIVND in the germline V gene (reference sequence). V was cut by 4 bases and J by 5 bases, with 17 bases left in between. The CDR3 contains 15 residues. DNA of the CDR3: TGTGCCAGTAGTACAAGACAGTTACCTGGGTATGGCTACACCTTC. Translated, it gives CASSTRQLPGYGYTF.

In this sample, this clone turned up a few times. The V gene is TRBV6-1, the J gene TRBJ1-3; D gene ambiguous. The V gene's germline CDR1 is MNHNS and CDR2 SASEGT. V lost 11 bases and J lost 2, with 13 bases in between. CDR3 length: 13 residues. In nucleotides, the CDR3 is TGTGCCGCCAAGGTAGCTACTGGAAACACCATATATTTT. This encodes CAAKVATGNTIYF.

The chain employs TRBV9 and TRBJ2-1; 8 bases map to TRBD2. Germline-derived CDR1 and CDR2 are SGDLS and YYNGEE. The CDR3 loop spans 12 amino acids. Germline trimming cut 4 bases from V and 13 bases from J; bases unmatched to any gene: 7. CDR3 DNA sequence: TGTGCCAGCAGCAAGACTAGCGAGCTTCAGTTCTTC. Protein product: CASSKTSELQFF.

The rearrangement uses TRBV28 and TRBJ1-5, with 7 bases fitting TRBD1. CDR3 size: 15 residues. The germline gives CDR1 MDHEN, CDR2 SYDVKM. Trimming at V came to 6 bases and at J to 3 bases, leaving 8 bases not matched to a gene. This CDR3 is CASSSTGALNQPQHF. The CDR3 bases are TGTGCCAGCAGCAGCACAGGGGCACTCAATCAGCCCCAGCATTTT.

Only one count was recorded for this clone. V is TRBV19 and J is TRBJ2-2; no reliable D call. Between the trimmed V and J ends, which lost 2 bases and 6 bases, there was a span of 10 bases. This CDR3 spans 14 amino acids. The germline V gene has CDR1 LNHDA and CDR2 SQIVND (reference sequence). The CDR3 protein is CASSIWVAAGELFF. The CDR3 DNA reads TGTGCCAGTAGTATATGGGTAGCCGCCGGGGAGCTGTTTTTT.

This clone has just one count. V and J are TRBV30 and TRBJ2-6; 7 nucleotides align to TRBD1. Unmatched junction bases numbered 1, after V lost 6 bases and J lost 2 bases. The CDR3 has 13 residues. The V gene's germline CDR1 is GTSNPN and CDR2 SVGIG (reference sequence). The CDR3, as DNA: TGTGCCTGCGGACAGGCTGGGGCCAACGTCCTGACTTTC. This sequence encodes CACGQAGANVLTF.

The chain links TRBV7-2 to TRBJ2-5; possible D gene TRBD2, 6 bases. Germline V gives CDR1 SGHTA, CDR2 FQGNSA. Trimming shortened V by 2 bases and J by 0 bases, and 10 bases separated the two germline ends. There are 15 residues in the CDR3. CDR3 protein: CASSLKRAYQETQYF. The CDR3 coding sequence is TGTGCCAGCAGCTTAAAGCGGGCGTACCAAGAGACCCAGTACTTC.